The source of this T cell receptor beta chain is a study of cytomegalovirus exposure and HLA in healthy donors. Across the whole study: An early release of data contained roughly 90 million unique TCRs, which came from HLA-typed donors.

Trimming took 4 bases from V and 2 from J; bases not matched to a gene: 7. Germline CDR1 and CDR2: SGHTS and YDEGEE. The CDR3 has 15 residues. General observations from the study: Presence/absence comparisons presumed near-even sequencing depth among donors. The authors later linked a missense DCLRE1C variant to TCR beta V- and J-gene trimming.

About this clone itself: Its matching antigen is unknown.

PCR used 60 Vbeta primers and 13 Jbeta primers. The assay was immunoSEQ multiplex PCR, and TCRdb's table has in-frame clones only and misses some. Among 100,000 to 150,000 clones listed, roughly four fifths were seen once. The chain recombines TRBV5-8 with TRBJ2-7; 9 positions match TRBD1. The receptor comes from a boy aged 2 to 10 in good health and CMV-seronegative. The sequencing input was PBMCs. In DNA form, the CDR3 reads TGTGCCAGCAGCCTCGGACAGGGGCGTCCCTACGAGCAGTACGTC. Translation gives CASSLGQGRPYEQYV.